This T cell receptor beta chain was identified in a study of T cell responses to AZD1222 COVID-19 vaccine (dated by TCRdb to 2020 to 2022). Study-wide context: TCR sequencing covered over 230 trial participants: around 210 given two doses of AZD1222 and 26 given two doses of MenACWY control vaccine. Enrollment into the trials was organized by age into subgroups of 18-55, 56-69 and 70-plus years, and those subgroups contained approximately 150, 30 and 60 TCR-sequenced participants, respectively.

The time point label corresponds to: about 28 days (+/-7) after the second vaccine dose. AZD1222 recipients whose second dose came at about 4 weeks and those whose second dose came at about 12 weeks were combined into one group, since spike-specific TCR depth and breadth did not differ between the two schedules. Vaccinee samples came from UK trials COV001 and COV002, including a single-blind randomized controlled phase 2/3 trial of AZD1222 (ChAdOx1 nCoV-19) in healthy adults. For TCRbeta chain sequencing, PBMC samples were collected from trial participants at day 0 and at day 28 after the second dose. The CDR1 and CDR2 encoded by the germline V gene are SQVTM and ANQGSEA. V and J lose 5 bases and 8 bases, and a span of 18 bases separates them. The CDR3 numbers 13 residues from cysteine through phenylalanine. Kept here is only the CDR3 DNA, which spans 39 bases and is read in frame from base 1. On this clone itself: It lacks a known antigen. Per-base quality was not reported, and no clone a single base away is much larger than it.

The CDR3 regions of human TCRbeta chains were analyzed by immunosequencing. Per the source publication's procedure: TCRs in the repertoires were matched against a reference library of SARS-CoV-2-specific TCRs that had been generated with the MIRA antigen-specificity platform. Breadth was defined as the fraction of unique TCRs that were SARS-CoV-2-associated, and depth was defined as the fraction of total T cells that were SARS-CoV-2-associated. Using the MIRA data, each spike-specific TCR was mapped to the spike region that the TCR reacts to and placed in a CD4 or CD8 class. Log10-transformed breadth and depth values were compared by one-way ANOVA with Sidak's multiple comparisons tests. Drawn from immuneACCESS, this table holds only the in-frame rearrangements with V and J called that TCRdb kept. Clones are partly lost; checked studies trace under half to an unresolved V gene and leave the rest unexplained. Clone size and the V and J calls come from that table; the DNA yielded D and trimming. The sample contains 150,000 to 200,000 clones, 70% to 90% of them found a single time. Together, the top ten hold approximately 10% of the sample.

Broader findings and caveats from the paper: A significant rise in spike-specific TCR breadth and depth was observed after two AZD1222 doses relative to day 0 and relative to MenACWY recipients. CD4 TCRs associated with the vaccine covered the entire spike protein, and the dominant responses were in regions 160-218 and 743-854. Most participants were white British and females outnumbered males, and the authors suggested that clonal diversity may have been underestimated. No day 14 peak-response samples were available, so repertoires were characterized only after the peak T cell response. In the small 56-69-year group, the increase in depth fell short of significance, most likely because of low power. Reportedly, almost half of the unique spike-specific TCRs recognized epitopes lying outside the regions that are mutated in the B.1.351 and B.1.1.7 variants. Only five to seven AZD1222 recipients were SARS-CoV-2 seropositive at baseline, limiting conclusions about previously exposed vaccinees.

The rearrangement combines TRBV29-1 with TRBJ1-1; a tentative D call is TRBD1 (5 bases match). This receptor was taken from an adult who received the AZD1222 COVID-19 vaccine. This specimen was peripheral blood, taken 28 days after the second AZD1222 dose. The encoded CDR3 is CSVILEGRPEAFF. The nucleotide sequence is given as TGCAGCGTTATCCTTGAGGGGAGGCCCGAAGCTTTCTTT.